This T cell receptor beta chain appears in the sequencing data of a study of blood T cell repertoires in COVID-19. The germline V and J ends were trimmed by 0 bases and 9 bases, with 13 bases remaining between them. This CDR3 is built from 14 residues. CDR1 is SGHNT, CDR2 YYREEE, per germline (reference sequence). Method: immunoSEQ multiplex PCR; TCRdb's copy keeps in-frame clones and lacks some. The sample includes some 130,000 clones, around 82% seen only once; the top ten take 40% to 55%. The sequenced sample consisted of peripheral blood. This clonotype was sampled from a human donor in a cohort sampled during active COVID-19. The V gene is TRBV5-4, the J gene TRBJ2-1; D uncertain. CDR3 DNA: TGTGCCAGCAGCTTGGCGCAGGTCCACAGTGAGCAGTTCTTC. It codes for CASSLAQVHSEQFF.